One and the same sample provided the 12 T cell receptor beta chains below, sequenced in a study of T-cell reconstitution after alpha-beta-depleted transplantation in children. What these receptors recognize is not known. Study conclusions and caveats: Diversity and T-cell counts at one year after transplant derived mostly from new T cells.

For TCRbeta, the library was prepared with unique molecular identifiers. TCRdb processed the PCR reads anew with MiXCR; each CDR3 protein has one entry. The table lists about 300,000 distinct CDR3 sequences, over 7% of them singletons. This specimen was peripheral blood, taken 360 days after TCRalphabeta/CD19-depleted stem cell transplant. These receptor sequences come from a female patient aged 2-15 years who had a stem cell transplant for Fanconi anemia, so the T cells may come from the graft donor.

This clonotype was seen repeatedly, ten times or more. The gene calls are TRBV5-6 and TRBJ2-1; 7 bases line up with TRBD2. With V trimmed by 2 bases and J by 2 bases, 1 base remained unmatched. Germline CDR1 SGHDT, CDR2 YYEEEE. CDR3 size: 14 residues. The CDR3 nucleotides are TGTGCCAGCAGCTTAGGGACTACCTACAATGAGCAGTTCTTC. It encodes CASSLGTTYNEQFF.

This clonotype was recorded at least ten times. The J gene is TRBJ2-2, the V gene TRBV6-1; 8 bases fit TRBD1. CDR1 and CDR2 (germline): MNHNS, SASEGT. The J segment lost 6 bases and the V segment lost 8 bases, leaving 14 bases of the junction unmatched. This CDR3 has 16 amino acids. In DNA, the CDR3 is TGTGCCAGCGCCAATCCCCAGGGGGCTTGGGCCGGGGAGCTGTTTTTT. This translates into CASANPQGAWAGELFF.

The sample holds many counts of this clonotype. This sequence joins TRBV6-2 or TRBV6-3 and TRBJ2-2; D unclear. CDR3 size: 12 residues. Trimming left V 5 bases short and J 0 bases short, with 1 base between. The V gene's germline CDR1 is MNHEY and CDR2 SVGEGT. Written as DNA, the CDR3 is TGTGCCAGCAGTACGAACACCGGGGAGCTGTTTTTT. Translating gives CASSTNTGELFF.

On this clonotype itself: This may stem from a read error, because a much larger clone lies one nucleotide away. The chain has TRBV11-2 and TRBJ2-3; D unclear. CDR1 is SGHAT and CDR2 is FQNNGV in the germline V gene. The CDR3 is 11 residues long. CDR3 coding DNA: TGTTCCAGCAGCTGGGCAGATACGCAGTATTTT. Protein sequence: CSSSWADTQYF.

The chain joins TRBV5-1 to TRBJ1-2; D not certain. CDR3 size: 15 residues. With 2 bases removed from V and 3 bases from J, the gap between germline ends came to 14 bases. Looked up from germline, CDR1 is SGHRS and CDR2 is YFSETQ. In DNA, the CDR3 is TGCGCCAGCAGCTTTCGGGCGGGGTTGGACTATGGCTACACCTTC. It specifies CASSFRAGLDYGYTF.

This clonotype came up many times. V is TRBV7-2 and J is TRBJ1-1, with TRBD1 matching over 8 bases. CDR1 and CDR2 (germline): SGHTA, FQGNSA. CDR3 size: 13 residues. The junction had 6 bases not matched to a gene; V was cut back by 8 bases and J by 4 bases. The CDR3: CASGLTGATEAFF. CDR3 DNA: TGTGCCAGCGGCCTGACAGGGGCCACTGAAGCTTTCTTT. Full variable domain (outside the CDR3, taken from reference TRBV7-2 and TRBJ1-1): GAGVSQSPSNKVTEKGKDVELRCDPISGHTALYWYRQSLGQGLEFLIYFQGNSAPDKSGLPSDRFSAERTGGSVSTLTIQRTQQEDSAVYLCASGLTGATEAFFGQGTRLTVV.

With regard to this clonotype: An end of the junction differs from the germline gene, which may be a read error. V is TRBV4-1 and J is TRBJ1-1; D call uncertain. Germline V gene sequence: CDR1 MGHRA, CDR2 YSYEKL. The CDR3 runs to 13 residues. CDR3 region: CASSSWYGTEAFF. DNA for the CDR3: TGTGCCAGCAGCTCGTGGTATGGCACTGAAGCTTTCTTT.

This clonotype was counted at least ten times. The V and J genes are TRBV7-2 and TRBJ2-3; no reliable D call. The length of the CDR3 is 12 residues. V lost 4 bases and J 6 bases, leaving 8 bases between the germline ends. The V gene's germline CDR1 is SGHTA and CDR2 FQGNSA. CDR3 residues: CASSSISDTQYF. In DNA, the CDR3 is TGTGCCAGCAGCTCTATTTCGGATACGCAGTATTTT.

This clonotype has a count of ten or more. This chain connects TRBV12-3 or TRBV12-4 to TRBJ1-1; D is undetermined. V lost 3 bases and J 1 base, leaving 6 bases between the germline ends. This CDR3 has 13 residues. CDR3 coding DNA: TGTGCCAGCAGTTTTAACGAGAACACTGAAGCTTTCTTT. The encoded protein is CASSFNENTEAFF.

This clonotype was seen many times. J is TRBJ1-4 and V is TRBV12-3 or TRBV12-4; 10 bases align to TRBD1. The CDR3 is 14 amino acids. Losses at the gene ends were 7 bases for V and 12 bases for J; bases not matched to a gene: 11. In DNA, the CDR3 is TGTGCCAGCAATTCGGACAGGGGGGGAGTGGAACTGTTTTTT. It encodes CASNSDRGGVELFF.

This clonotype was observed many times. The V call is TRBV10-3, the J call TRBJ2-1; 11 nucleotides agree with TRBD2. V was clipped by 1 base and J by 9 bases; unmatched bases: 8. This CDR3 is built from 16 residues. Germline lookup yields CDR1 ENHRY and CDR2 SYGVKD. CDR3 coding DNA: TGTGCCATCAGTGAGTGGCTAGCGGGAGGTTTGGGTGAGCAGTTCTTC. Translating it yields CAISEWLAGGLGEQFF.

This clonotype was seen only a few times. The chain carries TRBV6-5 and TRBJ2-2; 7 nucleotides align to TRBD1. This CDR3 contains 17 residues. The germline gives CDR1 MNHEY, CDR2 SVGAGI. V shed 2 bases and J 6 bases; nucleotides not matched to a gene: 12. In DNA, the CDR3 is TGTGCCAGCAGTTACCAAGACAGGGTAGGGATGTCCGGGGAGCTGTTTTTT. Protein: CASSYQDRVGMSGELFF.